The present TCR beta chain was sequenced within a study of blood T cell repertoires in COVID-19. On the study more broadly: The origin of the acute and convalescent COVID-19 samples was the United States, Italy and Spain. T cells, B-cell-depleted T cells, or PBMCs provided the cDNA or gDNA that served as material.

Profiling relied on immunoSEQ multiplex PCR, and the TCRdb table lists in-frame clones only, not all of them. The table includes about 170,000 clones, more than 75% detected once. J lost 2 bases, V lost 2 bases, and 3 bases had no gene match. The CDR3 is made up of 16 amino acids. The germline gives CDR1 WNHNN, CDR2 SYGVQD (reference sequence). The clonotype originates from a man in his sixties or seventies with acute or convalescent COVID-19. The chain links TRBV10-1 to TRBJ2-1; 10 bases map to TRBD2. The sequenced sample consisted of peripheral blood. CDR3 coding DNA: TGCGCCAGCAGTGAGGGGACTAGCGACACCTACAATGAGCAGTTCTTC. It is translated as CASSEGTSDTYNEQFF.